This T cell receptor beta chain is from a study of blood T cell dynamics during melanoma immunotherapy. This table comes from immunoSEQ multiplex PCR, and its TCRdb copy is limited to in-frame clones, with some not included. The sample has over 10,000 clones, around 90% seen once. Time point: pre-treatment baseline. Blood was drawn before treatment and at week 3 after checkpoint blockade. Remarks on this clone: Its antigen remains unidentified.

CDR3 length: 15 amino acids. From germline, CDR1 is SGDLS and CDR2 YYNGEE. The V and J ends lost 4 bases and 2 bases respectively, with 16 bases between them. Findings and caveats of the study: Whether repertoire-driving clones were melanoma-specific could not be determined.

The TCR originated in a human donor with melanoma. The sequenced sample was effector memory CD8+ T cells from blood, obtained from a patient treated with checkpoint blockade. The chain is built from TRBV9 and TRBJ2-7, with TRBD2 as a possible D gene (6 bases). The CDR3 reads CASSPRDSAPYEQYF. In DNA form, the CDR3 reads TGTGCCAGCAGCCCCCGGGACTCTGCCCCCTACGAGCAGTACTTC.